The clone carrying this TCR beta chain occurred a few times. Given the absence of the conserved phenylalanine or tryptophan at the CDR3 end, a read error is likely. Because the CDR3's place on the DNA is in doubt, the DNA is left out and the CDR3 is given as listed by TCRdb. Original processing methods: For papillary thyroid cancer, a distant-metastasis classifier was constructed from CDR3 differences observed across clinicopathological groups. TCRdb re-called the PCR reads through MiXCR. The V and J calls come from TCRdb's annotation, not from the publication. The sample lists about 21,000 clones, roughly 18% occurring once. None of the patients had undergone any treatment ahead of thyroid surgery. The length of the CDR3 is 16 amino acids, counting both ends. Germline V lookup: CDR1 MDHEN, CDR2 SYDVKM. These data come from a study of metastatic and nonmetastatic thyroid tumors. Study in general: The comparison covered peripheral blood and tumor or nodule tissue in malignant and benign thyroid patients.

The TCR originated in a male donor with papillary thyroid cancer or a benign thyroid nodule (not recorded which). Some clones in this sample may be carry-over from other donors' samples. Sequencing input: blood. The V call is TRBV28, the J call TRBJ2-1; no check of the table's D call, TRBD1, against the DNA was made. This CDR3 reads CASSQTRGSSYNERFL.